Presented here are 16 T cell receptor beta chains from one specimen sequenced in a study of T cell repertoires in cytomegalovirus infection. One entry per CDR3 protein, called by TCRdb with MiXCR from the reads. Among about 740,000 distinct CDR3 sequences, approximately 34% were seen once, and the ten largest hold roughly 2.9%. Sequenced input: PBMCs. The receptor source for this set is a human donor in good health (CMV status not recorded). Some clones in this sample may be carry-over from other donors' samples.

The chain recombines TRBV29-1 with TRBJ2-3; 8 bases fit TRBD2. J was trimmed by 7 bases and V by 1 base; bases with no gene match: 22. This CDR3 comprises 19 residues. Germline assignment: CDR1 SQVTM and CDR2 ANQGSEA. CDR3 loop: CSVEVRAGEQYRDPNTQYF. The DNA for the CDR3 is TGCAGCGTTGAAGTTAGAGCGGGGGAACAATATAGGGACCCAAATACGCAGTATTTT.

V and J are TRBV6-1 and TRBJ2-2, with a possible D match to TRBD1 (5 bases). Trimming took off 5 bases at V and 6 bases at J, with 10 bases between the two ends. This CDR3 region has 13 residues. CDR1 is MNHNS, CDR2 SASEGT, per germline. In DNA, the CDR3 is TGTGCCAGCAGTTTAGGGGTGCCCGGGGAGCTGTTTTTT. This codes for CASSLGVPGELFF.

Note on this clonotype: With a much larger clone just one base away, this may be a read error. V gene TRBV7-6 combines with J gene TRBJ1-1, with a tentative D call TRBD1 (6 bases). CDR1 is SGHVS, CDR2 FNYEAQ, per germline. The length of the CDR3 is 17 residues. V lost 1 base and J 1 base, leaving 16 bases between the germline ends. CDR3 sequence: CASSLDRDWVGNTEAFF. In nucleotides, the CDR3 is TGTGCCAGCAGCTTAGACAGGGATTGGGTTGGGAACACTGAAGCTTTCTTT.

The rearrangement joins TRBV19 to TRBJ2-7; D is unresolved. This CDR3 has 14 residues. V was shortened by 3 bases and J by 0 bases, with 9 bases between the two germline ends. Germline lookup yields CDR1 LNHDA and CDR2 SQIVND (reference sequence). The CDR3 region has the DNA TGTGCCAGTAGTATGAGAGCTTACTCCTACGAGCAGTACTTC. Protein product: CASSMRAYSYEQYF.

Note on this clonotype: Compared with germline, one end of the junction differs, possibly owing to a read error. CDR3 region: CSSSGGHGIYF. The DNA of the CDR3 is TGTTCCAGCAGTGGAGGTCATGGCATATATTTT. The V and J genes are TRBV6-5 and TRBJ1-3; D call uncertain. In germline, CDR1 is MNHEY, CDR2 SVGAGI. The CDR3 extends over 11 amino acids.

The chain has TRBV30 and TRBJ1-5, with no clear D. V was shortened by 4 bases and J by 5 bases, with 12 bases between the two germline ends. The CDR3 has 13 residues. Germline V lookup: CDR1 GTSNPN, CDR2 SVGIG (reference sequence). Written as DNA, the CDR3 is TGTGCCTGGACTCCCCCAGGAGATCAGCCCCAGCATTTT. Its translation is CAWTPPGDQPQHF.

This clonotype was detected only a few times. The chain couples TRBV2 to TRBJ1-5; 7 bases map to TRBD1. The CDR3 is 15 residues long. The V gene's germline CDR1 is SNHLY and CDR2 FYNNEI. Trimming took 6 bases from V and 0 from J; bases not matched to a gene: 5. CDR3 sequence: CASRPGQPSNQPQHF. CDR3 coding DNA: TGTGCCAGCAGACCGGGACAGCCTAGCAATCAGCCCCAGCATTTT.

This clonotype has just a few counts. The CDR3 coding sequence is TGTGCCAGCAGCTTTGGAGCCTATGAAAAACTGTTTTTT. Translation gives CASSFGAYEKLFF. V usage is TRBV11-2 and J usage is TRBJ1-4; D not resolved. The CDR3 spans 13 residues. V lost 3 bases to trimming and J lost 6 bases, with 8 bases between them. Germline V CDR1 and CDR2: SGHAT, FQNNGV.

The chain uses TRBV5-5 and TRBJ2-1; TRBD1 agrees at 7 bases. J gave up 6 bases and V 4 bases, and 10 bases lay outside the gene matches. CDR1 and CDR2 (germline): SGHKS, YYEKEE (reference sequence). The CDR3 contains 15 residues. The DNA for the CDR3 is TGTGCCAGCAGCCCTCGCGACAGGGAGACCAATGAGCAGTTCTTC. This codes for CASSPRDRETNEQFF.

This chain joins TRBV19 and TRBJ1-4; tentative D call: TRBD1 (6 bases). The CDR3 covers 16 residues. V lost 3 bases, J lost 3 bases, and 14 bases lay in between. Germline V CDR1 and CDR2: LNHDA, SQIVND (reference sequence). The CDR3 here is CASSIIGGPANEKLFF. As DNA, the CDR3 is TGTGCCAGTAGTATCATCGGGGGGCCGGCTAATGAAAAACTGTTTTTT.

V is TRBV6-4 and J is TRBJ1-2; D possibly corresponds to TRBD1 (5 bases). Germline CDR1 is MRHNA and CDR2 is SNTAGT. The germline V and J ends were trimmed by 0 bases and 6 bases, with 14 bases remaining between them. This CDR3 region has 15 residues. CDR3 nucleotide sequence: TGTGCCAGCAGTGACTCGGGGACGGGAGCGGATGGCTACACCTTC. Its translation: CASSDSGTGADGYTF.

The rearrangement links TRBV12-3 or TRBV12-4 to TRBJ1-2; D remains unclear. V gave up 3 bases and J gave up 3 bases, with 11 bases separating them. The CDR3 covers 14 residues. CDR3 bases: TGTGCCAGCAGTTTCCACGCCCGTGACTATGGCTACACCTTC. The encoded protein is CASSFHARDYGYTF.

This clonotype has a handful of counts. J is TRBJ1-1 and V is TRBV30; D ambiguous. The CDR3 covers 10 residues. Germline loops: CDR1 GTSNPN, CDR2 SVGIG (reference sequence). Trimming shortened V by 1 base and J by 4 bases, and 1 base separated the two germline ends. CDR3 bases: TGTGCCTGGAGTGCCACTGAAGCTTTCTTT. Translating gives CAWSATEAFF.

In its sample, this clonotype was seen a few times. This chain uses TRBV6-6 with TRBJ1-5, with TRBD1 matching over 7 bases. The CDR3 spans 14 residues. The V gene's germline CDR1 is MNHNY and CDR2 SVGAGI (reference sequence). The V segment lost 7 bases and the J segment 4 bases; nucleotides outside the gene matches: 7. The CDR3: CASKNTGENQPQHF. CDR3 sequence (DNA): TGTGCCAGCAAAAATACAGGGGAAAATCAGCCCCAGCATTTT.

The chain carries TRBV20-1 and TRBJ2-7, with D uncertain. Per germline, CDR1 DFQATT and CDR2 SNEGSKA (reference sequence). V was trimmed by 1 base and J by 3 bases, leaving 10 bases between them. The CDR3 is 13 amino acids. CDR3 DNA sequence: TGCAGTGCTAGAGGGCAGGTTGACTACGAGCAGTACTTC. Amino acids: CSARGQVDYEQYF.

This clonotype was observed a handful of times. The CDR3 DNA reads as TGTGCCAGCAGACCGACGGGGGCCTTGAATGAGCAGTTCTTC. Its translation: CASRPTGALNEQFF. This rearrangement joins TRBV6-1 to TRBJ2-1; D is tentatively TRBD1 or TRBD2 (6 bases each). This CDR3 region has 14 residues. Germline loops: CDR1 MNHNS, CDR2 SASEGT. V shed 6 bases and J shed 7 bases, with 16 bases lying between them.